The 17 T cell receptor beta chains below come from one sample, sequenced in a study of shared T cell receptors in the human thymus. Clones were sequenced by immunoSEQ multiplex PCR, and TCRdb holds only the in-frame ones, with some missing. The data show 500,000 to 750,000 clones, 70% to 90% seen once. Another study also made use of these data, one on human thymus T cells.

Sequenced sample: thymocytes. These receptors were taken from a boy younger than two with a congenital heart defect.

The V gene is TRBV10-3, the J gene TRBJ2-7; weak D call: TRBD1 (6 bases). This CDR3 has 18 amino acids. Deletions cut 4 bases from V and 5 bases from J, with 27 bases between. Germline CDR1 ENHRY, CDR2 SYGVKD. This CDR3 is CAISGDPWGANRGNEQYF. The CDR3 DNA reads as TGTGCCATCAGTGGGGACCCTTGGGGAGCAAATAGGGGGAACGAGCAGTACTTC.

V is TRBV4-1 and J is TRBJ2-3; 10 nucleotides agree with TRBD2. This CDR3 is built from 17 residues. CDR1 is MGHRA, CDR2 YSYEKL, per germline. V dropped 2 bases and J dropped 3; count of bases not matched to a gene: 8. This chain's CDR3 is CASSQTRLAGGTDTQYF. For the CDR3, the DNA is TGCGCCAGCAGCCAAACACGTTTAGCGGGAGGTACAGATACGCAGTATTTT.

This chain connects TRBV27 to TRBJ2-7; 8 positions match TRBD2. CDR3 size: 18 residues. Trimming at V came to 7 bases and at J to 1 base, leaving 18 bases not matched to a gene. CDR1 is MNHEY and CDR2 is SMNVEV in the germline V gene (reference sequence). CDR3 coding DNA: TGTGCCAGCACCCCGGGGCGGGGGGTAGCGGGAACTTCCTACGAGCAGTACTTC. This gives the protein CASTPGRGVAGTSYEQYF.

V is TRBV19 and J is TRBJ2-5; D is perhaps TRBD1 (6 bases). V lost 8 bases, J lost 1 base, and 14 bases lay in between. Germline V CDR1 and CDR2: LNHDA, SQIVND (reference sequence). CDR3 size: 14 residues. The CDR3 spells CASLGADPQETQYF. CDR3 in DNA: TGTGCCAGTTTGGGGGCCGACCCCCAAGAGACCCAGTACTTC.

The chain has TRBV7-2 and TRBJ2-7; D not resolved. Between the trimmed V and J ends, which lost 5 bases and 6 bases, there was a span of 20 bases. The CDR3 is 15 residues long. Germline CDR1 reads SGHTA; CDR2 reads FQGNSA. The CDR3 loop reads CASSPPGRLIGEQYF. CDR3 nucleotide sequence: TGTGCCAGCAGCCCCCCAGGCCGCCTAATCGGCGAGCAGTACTTC. Full variable domain (rest looked up from reference TRBV7-2 and TRBJ2-7): GAGVSQSPSNKVTEKGKDVELRCDPISGHTALYWYRQSLGQGLEFLIYFQGNSAPDKSGLPSDRFSAERTGGSVSTLTIQRTQQEDSAVYLCASSPPGRLIGEQYFGPGTRLTVT.

The V and J genes are TRBV28 and TRBJ2-1, with 8 bases that match TRBD2. Trimming cost V 3 bases and J 3 bases; bases outside gene matches: 19. Germline V CDR1 and CDR2: MDHEN, SYDVKM. The CDR3 has 20 residues. CDR3 DNA sequence: TGTGCCAGCAGTTTTGTCGACAGTTTGGGGCGGGAGGCCCTCTACAATGAGCAGTTCTTC. It translates to CASSFVDSLGREALYNEQFF. Supplemented by reference TRBV28 and TRBJ2-1, the full variable domain reads DVKVTQSSRYLVKRTGEKVFLECVQDMDHENMFWYRQDPGLGLRLIYFSYDVKMKEKGDIPEGYSVSREKKERFSLILESASTNQTSMYLCASSFVDSLGREALYNEQFFGPGTRLTVL.

The chain has TRBV30 and TRBJ2-1; the match to TRBD1 covers 8 bases. The CDR3 extends over 16 amino acids. Germline V gene data show CDR1 as GTSNPN and CDR2 as SVGIG (reference sequence). J lost 3 bases, V lost 3 bases, and 10 bases had no gene match. CDR3 sequence reads: CAWRRTDRGNYNEQFF. For the CDR3, the DNA is TGTGCCTGGAGACGAACCGACAGGGGAAACTACAATGAGCAGTTCTTC.

In this sample, this clone turned up once. The chain carries TRBV18 and TRBJ2-7; 8 nucleotides align to TRBD1. Germline CDR1 and CDR2: KGHSH and LQKENI. The CDR3 has 16 residues. V was clipped by 6 bases and J by 2 bases; unmatched bases: 12. The CDR3 nucleotides are TGTGCCAGCTCCCCGTATAGGGACAGGACTCCCTACGAGCAGTACTTC. It yields the protein CASSPYRDRTPYEQYF.

The rearrangement links TRBV25-1 to TRBJ1-3, with TRBD1 matching 10 bases. Germline loops: CDR1 MGHDK, CDR2 SYGVNS. Trimming at V came to 2 bases and at J to 0 bases, leaving 7 bases not matched to a gene. The CDR3 extends over 18 amino acids. CDR3 sequence (DNA): TGTGCCAGCAGTGAACGACAGGGGGCTAAAAACTCTGGAAACACCATATATTTT. This codes for CASSERQGAKNSGNTIYF.

The rearrangement joins TRBV6-1 to TRBJ2-7, with 10 bases lining up with TRBD1. V was pared by 11 bases and J by 4 bases, with 8 bases of the junction left unmatched. Germline CDR1 is MNHNS and CDR2 is SASEGT. CDR3 length: 13 residues. The CDR3 coding sequence is TGTGCCGTACCGGGGACAGGGGAATACGAGCAGTACTTC. Encoded protein: CAVPGTGEYEQYF.

CDR3 residues: CASSTSSGSSIYNEQFF. CDR3 sequence (DNA): TGTGCCAGTAGTACGTCTAGCGGGTCTTCAATTTACAATGAGCAGTTCTTC. J is TRBJ2-1 and V is TRBV19, with TRBD2 matching over 8 bases. The length of the CDR3 is 17 residues. V lost 4 bases, J lost 4 bases, and 12 bases stayed unmatched. CDR1 LNHDA and CDR2 SQIVND come from the germline V gene (reference sequence).

The chain recombines TRBV27 with TRBJ1-1; D perhaps matches TRBD1 (5 bases). Trimming took off 3 bases at V and 6 bases at J, with 20 bases between the two ends. This CDR3 has 16 residues. Germline CDR1 reads MNHEY; CDR2 reads SMNVEV (reference sequence). The CDR3 loop reads CASSLRVGEDHPEAFF. The CDR3 region has the DNA TGTGCCAGCAGTTTGAGGGTGGGGGAGGACCACCCTGAAGCTTTCTTT.

This rearrangement joins TRBV6-7 to TRBJ1-5, with D uncertain. TRBV6-7 is an ORF, and what it does is uncertain. V gave up 0 bases and J gave up 2 bases, with 14 bases separating them. The CDR3 sequence is 17 residues long. CDR3 sequence (DNA): TGTGCCAGCAGTTACTCGAATTGGAAGACATGCAATCAGCCCCAGCATTTT. Translating gives CASSYSNWKTCNQPQHF.

The rearrangement joins TRBV10-3 to TRBJ2-7; maybe TRBD1 (6 bases). The CDR3 is made up of 11 amino acids. V was clipped by 6 bases and J by 4 bases, with 7 bases between them. CDR1 ENHRY and CDR2 SYGVKD come from the germline V gene. The CDR3 sequence is CAIRDRYEQYF. DNA for the CDR3: TGTGCCATCAGGGACAGATACGAGCAGTACTTC.

The CDR3 loop is CASSLGYREGHVYEQYF. The DNA for the CDR3 is TGTGCCAGCAGCTTAGGGTATCGGGAGGGCCACGTGTACGAGCAGTACTTC. J is TRBJ2-7 and V is TRBV7-9; 8 bases match TRBD2. The CDR3 loop spans 17 amino acids. The germline V gene has CDR1 SEHNR and CDR2 FQNEAQ (reference sequence). With V trimmed by 1 base and J by 4 bases, 12 bases remained unmatched.

The chain carries TRBV5-6 and TRBJ2-3; possibly TRBD1 for D (6 bases). The CDR3 totals 15 residues. Germline assignment: CDR1 SGHDT and CDR2 YYEEEE. Trimming cost V 4 bases and J 5 bases, with 17 bases left between them. CDR3 in amino acids: CASSPPEAGEDTQYF. The CDR3 DNA sequence: TGTGCCAGCAGCCCCCCAGAGGCAGGGGAAGATACGCAGTATTTT.

This clone was recorded a few times. The J gene is TRBJ1-4, the V gene TRBV6-1; weak D call: TRBD1 (5 bases). Per the germline V gene, CDR1 is MNHNS and CDR2 is SASEGT. CDR3 size: 16 residues. V was pared by 1 base and J by 5 bases, with 14 bases between. The chain's CDR3 is CASSEGTPLKNEKLFF. In nucleotides, the CDR3 is TGTGCCAGCAGTGAAGGGACACCGCTTAAGAATGAAAAACTGTTTTTT.